The clone carrying this TCR beta chain came up many times. Unmatched junction bases numbered 6, after V lost 4 bases and J lost 3 bases. Germline CDR1 is SGHNT and CDR2 is YYREEE (reference sequence). The CDR3 is made up of 16 amino acids. One entry per CDR3 protein results from TCRdb running MiXCR on the 5' RACE reads. Among fewer than 7,000 distinct CDR3 sequences, roughly 6% were seen once, and the ten largest hold roughly three fifths. The data were taken from a study of T cells after yellow fever vaccination. Study at large: CD3, CD45RA, CCR7 and CD95 staining defined sorted EM, EMRA, CM and Tscm cells.

Findings and limits, study-wide: Sorted memory subsets on day 0 lacked detectable levels of almost all vaccine-responding clonotypes.

This TCR derives from a man aged 18 to 30 who received the YFV17D yellow fever vaccine. The V gene is TRBV5-4, the J gene TRBJ2-1, with TRBD2 matching 11 bases. Sequencing was performed on PBMCs, either bulk or a sorted T-cell subset (CD4+, CD8+, memory, or dextramer-sorted; not recorded which), taken about 2 weeks after the first yellow fever vaccination. The chain's CDR3 is CASSPTSGGHYNEQFF. In DNA, the CDR3 is TGTGCCAGCAGCCCCACTAGCGGGGGCCACTACAATGAGCAGTTCTTC.